The rows below give T cell receptor beta chains drawn from one sample of a study of blood T cell repertoires in COVID-19. Sequencing was performed with immunoSEQ multiplex PCR; in TCRdb, only in-frame clones are kept and a portion is missing. In the table there are some 270,000 clones, nearly 90% of which are singletons. Input material: peripheral blood. The receptor set was obtained from a woman aged 40-49 years who had recovered from COVID-19. CDR3s include the opening cysteine and the closing phenylalanine or tryptophan. Fields, in order: V gene, clone size, CDR3 protein. Not every row has a clone size; where given, it reads once, few, many or a size class.

V gene: TRBV4-1; clone size: NA; CDR3 protein: CASSQEDRNEQFF
V gene: TRBV12-3/TRBV12-4; clone size: NA; CDR3 protein: CASNENQGSEQFF
V gene: TRBV5-1; clone size: NA; CDR3 protein: CASSLTERASLGTF
V gene: TRBV12-5; clone size: NA; CDR3 protein: CASRSDYNEQFF
V gene: TRBV15; clone size: few; CDR3 protein: CATSRELGDIQPQHF
V gene: TRBV13; clone size: NA; CDR3 protein: CASSKDLAKNIQYF
V gene: TRBV9; clone size: NA; CDR3 protein: CASSVDGGGASDTQYF
V gene: TRBV5-1; clone size: NA; CDR3 protein: CASAPFPGSDSYEQYF
V gene: TRBV12-3/TRBV12-4; clone size: NA; CDR3 protein: CASSQEVTEAFF
V gene: TRBV24-1; clone size: NA; CDR3 protein: CATEGQGASQPQHF
V gene: TRBV12-3/TRBV12-4; clone size: NA; CDR3 protein: CASSLAGTGGMFF
V gene: TRBV6-5; clone size: NA; CDR3 protein: CASSYRTQIYEQYF
V gene: TRBV6-5; clone size: NA; CDR3 protein: CASRGTGGPGNTIYF
V gene: TRBV9; clone size: once; CDR3 protein: CASSVATSGRELFF
V gene: TRBV10-2; clone size: NA; CDR3 protein: CASSSSSSYEQYF
V gene: TRBV30; clone size: NA; CDR3 protein: CAWSPHRGNTIYF
V gene: TRBV4-1; clone size: once; CDR3 protein: CASSQVVKETQYF
V gene: TRBV19; clone size: NA; CDR3 protein: CASSVDRGLLNTEAFF
V gene: TRBV30; clone size: NA; CDR3 protein: CAWSDGGGQPQHF